This T cell receptor (beta chain) was captured in a study of molecular identifiers for immune sequencing clone quantification. Study background: Replicate runs used RNA from about 20,000 or 100,000 naive CD8 cells, which was split five ways into aliquots, and four of those aliquots were then sequenced.

TCRdb redid the calling of the PCR reads with MiXCR, one entry per CDR3 protein. The profile shows 85,000 to 100,000 distinct CDR3 sequences, about 24% of them singletons. This clonotype was picked up a small number of times. Its antigen is not known. Whole-study findings and limits: Beyond 20 RNA copies, clones held over 98% of effector molecules, compared with under 1% in naive cells.

This TCR was sampled from a human donor in good health. Some libraries in this study had Jurkat cell RNA spiked in. Sequenced material: naive CD8+ T cells from blood, with Jurkat cell RNA spiked in. The subset was: FACS-sorted CD8+CD4-CCR7+CD45RA+ naive T cells.

CDR3 nucleotide sequence: TGTGCCAGTAGTCCCGGAGCGAAGGACTACGAGCAGTACTTC. This encodes CASSPGAKDYEQYF. The rearrangement links TRBV19 to TRBJ2-7; no reliable D call. The CDR3 sequence is 14 residues long. Germline CDR1 and CDR2: LNHDA and SQIVND (reference sequence). Trimming stripped 5 bases from V and 3 bases from J, with 14 bases between.